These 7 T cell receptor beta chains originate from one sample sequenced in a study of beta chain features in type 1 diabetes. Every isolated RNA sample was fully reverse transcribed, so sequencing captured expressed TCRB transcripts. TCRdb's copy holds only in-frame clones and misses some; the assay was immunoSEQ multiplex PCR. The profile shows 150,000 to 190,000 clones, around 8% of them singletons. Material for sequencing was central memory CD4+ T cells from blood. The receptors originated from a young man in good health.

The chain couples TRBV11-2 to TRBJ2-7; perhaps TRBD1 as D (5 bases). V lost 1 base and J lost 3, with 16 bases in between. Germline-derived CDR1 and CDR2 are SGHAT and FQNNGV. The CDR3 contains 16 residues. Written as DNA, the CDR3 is TGTGCCAGCAGCTTAGGAACGACAGTACTCCGCTACGAGCAGTACTTC. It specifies CASSLGTTVLRYEQYF. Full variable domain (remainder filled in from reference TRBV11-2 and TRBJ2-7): EAGVAQSPRYKIIEKRQSVAFWCNPISGHATLYWYQQILGQGPKLLIQFQNNGVVDDSQLPKDRFSAERLKGVDSTLKIQPAKLEDSAVYLCASSLGTTVLRYEQYFGPGTRLTVT.

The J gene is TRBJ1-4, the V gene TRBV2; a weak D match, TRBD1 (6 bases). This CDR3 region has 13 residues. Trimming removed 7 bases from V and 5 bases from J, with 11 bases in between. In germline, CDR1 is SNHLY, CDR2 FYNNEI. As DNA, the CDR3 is TGTGCCAGCATCCGACAGGCAAATGAAAAACTGTTTTTT. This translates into CASIRQANEKLFF.

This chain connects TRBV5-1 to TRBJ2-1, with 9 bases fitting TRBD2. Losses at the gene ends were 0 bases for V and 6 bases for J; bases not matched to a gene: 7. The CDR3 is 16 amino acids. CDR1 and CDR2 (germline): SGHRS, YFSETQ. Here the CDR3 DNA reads TGCGCCAGCAGCTTGGCCGCCCTAGCGGGACCCAATGAGCAGTTCTTC. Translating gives CASSLAALAGPNEQFF.

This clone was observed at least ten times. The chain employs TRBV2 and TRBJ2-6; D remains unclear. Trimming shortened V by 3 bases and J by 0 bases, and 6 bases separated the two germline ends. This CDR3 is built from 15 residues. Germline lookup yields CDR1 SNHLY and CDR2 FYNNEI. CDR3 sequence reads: CASSDEASGANVLTF. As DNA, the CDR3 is TGTGCCAGCAGTGATGAAGCCTCTGGGGCCAACGTCCTGACTTTC.

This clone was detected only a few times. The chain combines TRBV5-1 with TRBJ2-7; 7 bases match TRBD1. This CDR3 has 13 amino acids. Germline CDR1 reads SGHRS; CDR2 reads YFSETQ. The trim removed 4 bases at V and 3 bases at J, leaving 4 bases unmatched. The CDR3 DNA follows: TGCGCCAGCAGCACTCGGGACAGCTACGAGCAGTACTTC. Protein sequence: CASSTRDSYEQYF.

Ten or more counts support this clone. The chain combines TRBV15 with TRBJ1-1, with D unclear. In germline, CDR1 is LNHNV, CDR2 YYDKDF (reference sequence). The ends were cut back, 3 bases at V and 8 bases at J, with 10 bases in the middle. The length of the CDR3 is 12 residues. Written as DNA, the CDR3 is TGTGCCACCAGCAGTAGTGTGCTCGAAGCTTTCTTT. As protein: CATSSSVLEAFF.

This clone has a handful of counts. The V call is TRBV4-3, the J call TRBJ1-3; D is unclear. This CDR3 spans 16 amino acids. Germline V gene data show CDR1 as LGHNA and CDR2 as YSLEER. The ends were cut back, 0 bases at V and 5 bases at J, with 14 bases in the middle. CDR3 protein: CASSQEVAGRRNTIYF. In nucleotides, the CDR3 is TGCGCCAGCAGCCAAGAGGTGGCAGGCAGGAGAAACACCATATATTTT.